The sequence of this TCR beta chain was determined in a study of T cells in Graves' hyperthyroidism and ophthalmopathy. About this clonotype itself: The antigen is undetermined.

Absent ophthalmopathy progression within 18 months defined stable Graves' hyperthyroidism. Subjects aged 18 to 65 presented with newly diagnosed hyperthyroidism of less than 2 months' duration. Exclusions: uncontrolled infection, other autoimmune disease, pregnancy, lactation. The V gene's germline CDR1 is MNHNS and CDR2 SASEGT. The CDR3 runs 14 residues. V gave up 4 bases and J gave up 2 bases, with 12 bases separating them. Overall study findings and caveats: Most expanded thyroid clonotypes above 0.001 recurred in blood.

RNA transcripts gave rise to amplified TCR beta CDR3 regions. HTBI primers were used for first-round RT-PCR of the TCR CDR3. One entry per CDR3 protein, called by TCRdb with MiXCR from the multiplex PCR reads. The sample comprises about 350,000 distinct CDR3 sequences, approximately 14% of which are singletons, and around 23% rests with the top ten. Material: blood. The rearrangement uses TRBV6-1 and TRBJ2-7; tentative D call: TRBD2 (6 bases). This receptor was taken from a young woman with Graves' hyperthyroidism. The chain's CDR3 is CASSVGGATYEQYF. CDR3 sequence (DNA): TGTGCCAGCAGTGTTGGAGGGGCCACCTACGAGCAGTACTTC.